This TCR beta chain emerged from a study of blood T cell repertoires in COVID-19. The CDR3 contains 13 residues. V lost 0 bases, J lost 6 bases, and 11 bases lay in between. Germline values: CDR1 GTSNPN, CDR2 SVGIG (reference sequence). Two negative PCRs, clearance, or symptom resolution had been documented for recovered Cohort 3 donors. In the original analysis: Reference gene primer amplification gave nucleated cell count estimates. Assay: immunoSEQ multiplex PCR; the TCRdb copy retains only in-frame clones and omits some. V and J calls plus clone size are reproduced from that table; the DNA served to infer D and trimming. The sample includes around 300,000 clones, 75% to 90% of them seen just once.

The source is a woman between 40 and 50 years old who had recovered from COVID-19. The genes are TRBV30 and TRBJ1-2; D is unclear. The material sequenced was PBMCs or T cells enriched from blood (not recorded which). Written as DNA, the CDR3 is TGTGCCTGGAGTGTCCGGGTGAGGGATGGCTACACCTTC. Amino acids: CAWSVRVRDGYTF.